This T cell receptor beta chain was recorded in a study (dated by TCRdb to the early 2020s). Remarks on this clone: There is no known antigen for this receptor. No base qualities exist here, and no much larger clone lies one base off it.

Survey-level sequencing on the immunoSEQ platform was used to profile TCR beta chain repertoires. The study's own analysis went as follows. CDR3 amino acid length spectratypes and V-J pairing frequencies were compared, and repertoire diversity was measured with the inverse Simpson index. To annotate clonotypes specific to SARS-CoV-2, CMV, influenza A and EBV, TCR beta CDR3 sequences were compared against VDJdb. In its TCRdb copy, this immuneACCESS table keeps in-frame sequences only and misses some clones. Where compared with another copy, unresolved V genes explain less than half of these, and the others have no known cause. The V and J calls and clone size were taken over from that table, and D and trimming were inferred from the DNA. Across this sample there are around 49,000 clones, with approximately 93% seen only once. In total, the top ten clones hold around 11% of the sample. For TCR beta sequencing, genomic DNA was taken from unsorted PBMCs, and those PBMCs had been isolated from peripheral blood.

The CDR3 holds 15 amino acids from the cysteine to the phenylalanine. Only the CDR3 DNA is retained, 45 bases long and in frame from the first base. V is pruned by 4 bases and J by 5 bases, leaving 3 bases of the junction without a gene match. The germline V gene (reference sequence) gives CDR1 as MNHNY and CDR2 as SVGAGI. Study-wide findings and limitations: Further investigation, including longitudinal sampling and assessment of a control group, is stated by the authors to be required.

Material: PBMCs. The chain joins TRBV6-6 to TRBJ2-2; the central 11 bases match TRBD1. The sequence came from a middle-aged man with rheumatoid arthritis. The CDR3 is CASSSGTGGTGELFF. The nucleotides read TGTGCCAGCAGTTCAGGGACAGGGGGGACCGGGGAGCTGTTTTTT.